The clone carrying this T cell receptor (beta chain) was picked up a small number of times. TCRdb keeps only in-frame clones here, not all; method: immunoSEQ multiplex PCR. The sample carries approximately 120,000 clones, about 81% recorded once. The data are from a study of blood T cell repertoires in COVID-19. Looking at the study overall: PBMCs, B-cell-depleted T cells, or T cells were the source of the cDNA or gDNA that made up the material.

Germline CDR1 is SNHLY and CDR2 is FYNNEI. The ends were cut back, 7 bases at V and 6 bases at J, with 13 bases in the middle. The CDR3 runs 13 residues. Sequenced input: peripheral blood. The source of this sequence is a woman aged 45-59 years with acute or convalescent COVID-19. V usage is TRBV2 and J usage is TRBJ1-5; a weak D match, TRBD1 (5 bases). The CDR3 region is CASTPGGGQPQHF. As DNA, the CDR3 is TGTGCCAGCACTCCCGGCGGGGGTCAGCCCCAGCATTTT.